This T cell receptor beta chain was recovered during a study of T-cell reconstitution after alpha-beta-depleted transplantation in children. Unique molecular identifiers featured in how the TCRbeta library was prepared. In TCRdb, the PCR reads were re-called with MiXCR into one record per CDR3 protein. The sample records a few hundred thousand distinct CDR3 sequences, approximately 10% being singletons. The germline gives CDR1 LGHNA, CDR2 YNFKEQ. V was pared by 1 base and J by 9 bases, with 16 bases between. This CDR3 contains 15 residues. This clonotype was recorded many times. As yet, its antigen is unknown. Findings and limits, study-wide: Reportedly, roughly two months post-transplant, alpha-beta T cells arose from several hundred expanded graft clones. For some patients, TCRbeta diversity was high at day 60 because of recipient T cells and thymic progenitors that survived.

The sequencing here drew on peripheral blood, taken 180 days after TCRalphabeta/CD19-depleted stem cell transplant. The receptor's source is a male patient between 2 and 10 years old who had a stem cell transplant for chronic granulomatous disease, so the T cells may come from the graft donor. The chain uses TRBV4-2 and TRBJ2-1, with D perhaps TRBD1 or TRBD2 (6 bases each). The CDR3 DNA reads TGTGCCAGCAGCCAAGGCGTGGGGGGCCAGGGTGAGCAGTTCTTC. It encodes CASSQGVGGQGEQFF.